This T cell receptor (beta chain) was captured in a study of T cell repertoires in cytomegalovirus infection (dated by TCRdb to the late 2010s). At the level of the whole study: Because public TCR beta signatures pointed to carriage of CMV infection together with the matching HLA type, the HLA type of each donor mattered for the analysis.

This clonotype was seen only a few times. Its specific antigen is unknown. Base qualities are not recorded, but no much larger clone differs from it by a single base. Study-wide findings and limitations: In the ex vivo response, HLA-C-restricted CMV-specific TCR beta clonotypes were dominant, and in two of eight donors the single most frequent clonotype came from this HLA-C-restricted group. Cumulative frequency of public TCR beta family members discriminated carriers of CMV infection plus the relevant HLA type in this cohort and an independent approximately 370-donor cohort.

TCRdb shows the sequencer as Illumina HiSeq 1500. TCRdb handled the public reads itself, with Q25 trimming in fastp and clone calling in MiXCR, and kept productive beta chains. Here each entry gathers all rows of one CDR3 protein and keeps the most common genes and DNA. This sample gives nearly 70,000 distinct CDR3 sequences in total; 22% of them show up just once. The ten largest account for 65% to 85% of the sample. Trimming leaves V shorter by 3 bases and J shorter by 5 bases, with the junction holding 7 bases beyond the gene matches. Counted from cysteine to phenylalanine, this CDR3 has 15 amino acids. Only the CDR3 region is kept as DNA, spanning 45 bases read in frame from base 1. The germline V gene supplies CDR1 SGHTA and CDR2 FQGNSA.

Sequencing was carried out using PBMCs, sequenced either directly or after in vitro stimulation (not recorded which). Recombination joined TRBV7-2 with TRBJ2-1; 7 bases in the junction line up with TRBD2. The sequence came from a human donor in good health (CMV status not recorded). Some clones in this sample may be carry-over from other donors' samples. The nucleotide sequence reads as follows: TGTGCCAGCAGCTTGGAGGCGGGGGAGGACAATGAGCAGTTCTTC. The resulting protein is CASSLEAGEDNEQFF.